The clone carrying this T cell receptor (beta chain) was counted ten times or more. Every cDNA TCR molecule received its own unique molecular identifier. TCRdb re-derived calls from the 5' RACE reads in MiXCR, one entry per CDR3 protein. The data show 17,000 or so distinct CDR3 sequences, over 20% seen once. As for time point: sample taken at primary tumor resection. Whole RNA was taken from tumor, nontumor lung or frozen PBMC; it was then sequenced unsorted. The donors were 72 patients with non-small cell lung cancer that was early-stage and untreated. These data are taken from a study of spatial heterogeneity in lung cancer. V was cut by 0 bases and J by 0 bases, with 10 bases left in between. The length of the CDR3 is 16 residues. Germline V gene data show CDR1 as SGDLS and CDR2 as YYNGEE.

This specimen consisted of PBMCs, obtained at surgery. The rearrangement uses TRBV9 and TRBJ2-1; D might be TRBD2 (5 bases). The TCR originated in a female donor with early-stage non-small cell lung cancer. The CDR3 nucleotides are TGTGCCAGCAGCGTAGTGGGAGCTGGCTCCTACAATGAGCAGTTCTTC. Residues: CASSVVGAGSYNEQFF.